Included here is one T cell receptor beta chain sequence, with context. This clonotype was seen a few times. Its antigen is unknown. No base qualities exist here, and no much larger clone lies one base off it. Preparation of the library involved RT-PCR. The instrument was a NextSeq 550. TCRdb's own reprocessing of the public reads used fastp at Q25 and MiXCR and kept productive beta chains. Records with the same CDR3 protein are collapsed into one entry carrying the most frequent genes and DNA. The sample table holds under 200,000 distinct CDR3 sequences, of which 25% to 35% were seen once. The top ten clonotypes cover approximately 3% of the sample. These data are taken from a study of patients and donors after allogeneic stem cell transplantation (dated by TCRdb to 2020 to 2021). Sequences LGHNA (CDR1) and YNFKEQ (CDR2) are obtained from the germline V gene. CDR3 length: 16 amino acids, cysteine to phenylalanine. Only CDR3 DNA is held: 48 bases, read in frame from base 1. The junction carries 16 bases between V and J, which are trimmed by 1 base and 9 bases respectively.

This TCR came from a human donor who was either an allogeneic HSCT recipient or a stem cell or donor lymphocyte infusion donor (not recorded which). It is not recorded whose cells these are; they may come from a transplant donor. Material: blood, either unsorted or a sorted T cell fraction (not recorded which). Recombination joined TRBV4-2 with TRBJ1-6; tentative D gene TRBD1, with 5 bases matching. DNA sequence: TGTGCCAGCAGCCAAGGACCCGGGGACGGTCTTTCACCCCTCCACTTT. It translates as CASSQGPGDGLSPLHF.